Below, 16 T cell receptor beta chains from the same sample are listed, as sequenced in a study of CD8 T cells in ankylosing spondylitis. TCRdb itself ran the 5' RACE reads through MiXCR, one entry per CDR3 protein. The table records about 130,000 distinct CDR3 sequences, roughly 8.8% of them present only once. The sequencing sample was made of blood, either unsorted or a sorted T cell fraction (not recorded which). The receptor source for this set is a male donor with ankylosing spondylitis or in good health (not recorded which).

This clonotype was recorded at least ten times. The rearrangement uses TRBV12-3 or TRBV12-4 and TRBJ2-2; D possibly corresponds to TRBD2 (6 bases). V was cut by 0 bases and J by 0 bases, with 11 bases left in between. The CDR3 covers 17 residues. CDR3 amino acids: CASSLAGTHANTGELFF. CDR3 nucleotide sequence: TGTGCCAGCAGTTTAGCGGGGACTCACGCGAACACCGGGGAGCTGTTTTTT.

This chain's CDR3 is CASSESTGNYGYTF. Here the CDR3 DNA reads TGTGCCAGCAGCGAATCGACAGGAAACTATGGCTACACCTTC. This chain links TRBV7-2 with TRBJ1-2, with D tentatively TRBD1 (6 bases). Trimming took off 5 bases at V and 2 bases at J, with 12 bases between the two ends. The CDR3 length is 14 residues. From germline, CDR1 is SGHTA and CDR2 FQGNSA.

This CDR3 is CASSVTKETQYF. CDR3 sequence (DNA): TGTGCCAGCAGTGTTACAAAAGAGACCCAGTACTTC. The chain uses TRBV2 and TRBJ2-5, with D unresolved. The CDR3 totals 12 residues. With 4 bases removed from V and 3 bases from J, the gap between germline ends came to 6 bases. Germline-derived CDR1 and CDR2 are SNHLY and FYNNEI.

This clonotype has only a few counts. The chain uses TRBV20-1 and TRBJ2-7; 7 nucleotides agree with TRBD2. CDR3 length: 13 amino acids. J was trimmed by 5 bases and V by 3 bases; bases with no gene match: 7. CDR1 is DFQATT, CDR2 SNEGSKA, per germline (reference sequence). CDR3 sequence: CSARGGPADEQYF. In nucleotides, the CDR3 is TGCAGTGCTAGGGGAGGGCCAGCCGACGAGCAGTACTTC.

CDR3 DNA: TGTGCCAGTAGAGACAGGGGGGTCAATGAGCAGTTCTTC. Residues: CASRDRGVNEQFF. V is TRBV19 and J is TRBJ2-1, with 9 bases matching TRBD1. V shed 6 bases and J 6 bases; nucleotides not matched to a gene: 3. This CDR3 comprises 13 residues. Germline-derived CDR1 and CDR2 are LNHDA and SQIVND (reference sequence).

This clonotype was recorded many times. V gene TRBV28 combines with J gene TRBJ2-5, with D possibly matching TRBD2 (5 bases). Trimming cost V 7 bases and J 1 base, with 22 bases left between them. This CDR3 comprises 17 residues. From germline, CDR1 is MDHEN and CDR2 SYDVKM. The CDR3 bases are TGTGCCAGCAATCCCATCCCGGGAACAACCTTCCAAGAGACCCAGTACTTC. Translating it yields CASNPIPGTTFQETQYF.

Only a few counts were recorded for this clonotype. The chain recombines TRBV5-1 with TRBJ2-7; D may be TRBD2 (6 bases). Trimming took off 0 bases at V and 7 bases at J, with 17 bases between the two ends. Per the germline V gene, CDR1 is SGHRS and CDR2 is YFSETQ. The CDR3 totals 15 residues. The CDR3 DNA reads TGCGCCAGCAGCTTGGCGGGAGATCTACTGGGGGAGCAGTACTTC. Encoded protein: CASSLAGDLLGEQYF.

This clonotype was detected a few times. The CDR3 reads CASSLRGNGYTF. CDR3 nucleotides: TGCGCCAGCAGCTTGCGGGGCAATGGCTACACCTTC. The V gene is TRBV5-1, the J gene TRBJ1-2; D may be TRBD1 (5 bases). From germline, CDR1 is SGHRS and CDR2 YFSETQ. V was cut by 1 base and J by 6 bases, with 7 bases left in between. The CDR3 loop spans 12 amino acids.

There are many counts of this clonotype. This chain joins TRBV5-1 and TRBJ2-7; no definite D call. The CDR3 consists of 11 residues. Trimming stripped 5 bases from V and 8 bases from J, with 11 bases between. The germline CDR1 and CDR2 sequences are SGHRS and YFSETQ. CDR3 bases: TGCGCCAGCAGATACGAAGCGAAGCAGTACTTC. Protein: CASRYEAKQYF.

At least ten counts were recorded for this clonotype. The CDR3 bases are TGTGCCAGCAGCGCGAGAGGGGTTGCCGGGGAGCTGTTTTTT. Its translation is CASSARGVAGELFF. The chain combines TRBV9 with TRBJ2-2; D may match TRBD1 or TRBD2 (5 bases each). Germline values: CDR1 SGDLS, CDR2 YYNGEE. CDR3 length: 14 amino acids. Trimming pared 3 bases from V and 6 bases from J, leaving 12 bases between.

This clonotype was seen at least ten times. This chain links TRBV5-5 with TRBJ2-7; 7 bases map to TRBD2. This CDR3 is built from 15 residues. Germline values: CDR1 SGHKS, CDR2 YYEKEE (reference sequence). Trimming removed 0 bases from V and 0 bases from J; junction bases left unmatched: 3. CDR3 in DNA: TGTGCCAGCAGCTTGGTGGCTAGCGGCTCCTACGAGCAGTACTTC. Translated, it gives CASSLVASGSYEQYF.

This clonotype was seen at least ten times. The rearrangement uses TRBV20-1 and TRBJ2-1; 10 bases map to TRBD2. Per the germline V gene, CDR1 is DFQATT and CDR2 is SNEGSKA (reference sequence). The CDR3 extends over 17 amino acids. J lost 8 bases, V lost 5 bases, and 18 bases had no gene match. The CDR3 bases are TGCAGTGCTCGCCGCGGATCGGCTAGCGGGAGCGTCTATGAGCAGTTCTTC. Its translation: CSARRGSASGSVYEQFF.

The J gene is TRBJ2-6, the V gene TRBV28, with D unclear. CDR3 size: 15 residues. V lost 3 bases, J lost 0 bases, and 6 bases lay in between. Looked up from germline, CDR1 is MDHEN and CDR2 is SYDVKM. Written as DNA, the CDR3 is TGTGCCAGCAGTTTTGTGGACTCTGGGGCCAACGTCCTGACTTTC. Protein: CASSFVDSGANVLTF.

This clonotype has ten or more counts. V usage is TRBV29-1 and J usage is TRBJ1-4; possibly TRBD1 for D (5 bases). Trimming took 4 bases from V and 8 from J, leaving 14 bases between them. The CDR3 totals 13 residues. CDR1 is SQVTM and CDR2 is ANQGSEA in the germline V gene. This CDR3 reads CSVVVTKGEKLFF. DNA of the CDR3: TGCAGCGTTGTCGTGACGAAGGGGGAAAAACTGTTTTTT.

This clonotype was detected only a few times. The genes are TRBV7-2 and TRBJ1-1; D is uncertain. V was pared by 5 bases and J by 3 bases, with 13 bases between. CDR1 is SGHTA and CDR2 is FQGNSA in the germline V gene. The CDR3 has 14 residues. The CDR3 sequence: CASSPSNRHTEAFF. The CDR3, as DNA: TGTGCCAGCAGCCCGAGTAACAGACACACTGAAGCTTTCTTT.

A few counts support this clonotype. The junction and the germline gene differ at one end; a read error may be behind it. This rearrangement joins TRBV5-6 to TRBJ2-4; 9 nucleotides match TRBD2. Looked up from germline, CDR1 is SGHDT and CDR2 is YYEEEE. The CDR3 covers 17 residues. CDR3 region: CASTPYSGSGAKNSQYF. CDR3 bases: TGTGCCAGCACCCCATATAGCGGGAGTGGGGCCAAAAACAGTCAGTACTTC.